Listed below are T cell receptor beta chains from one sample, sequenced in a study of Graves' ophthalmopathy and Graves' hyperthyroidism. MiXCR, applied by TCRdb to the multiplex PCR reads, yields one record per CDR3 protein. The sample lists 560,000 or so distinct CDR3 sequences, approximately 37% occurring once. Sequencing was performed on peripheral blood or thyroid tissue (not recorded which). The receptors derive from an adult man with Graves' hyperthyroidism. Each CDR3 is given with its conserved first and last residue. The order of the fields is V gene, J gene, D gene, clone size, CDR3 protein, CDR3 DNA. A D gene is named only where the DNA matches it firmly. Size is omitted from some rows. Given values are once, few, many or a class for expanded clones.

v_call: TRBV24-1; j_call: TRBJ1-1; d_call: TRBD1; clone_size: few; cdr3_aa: CATSEGTGGRTEAFF; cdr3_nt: TGTGCCACCAGTGAAGGGACAGGGGGGAGGACTGAAGCTTTCTTT
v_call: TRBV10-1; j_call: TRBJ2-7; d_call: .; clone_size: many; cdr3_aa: CASSEGRGEQYF; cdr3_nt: TGCGCCAGCAGTGAAGGTAGGGGCGAGCAGTACTTC
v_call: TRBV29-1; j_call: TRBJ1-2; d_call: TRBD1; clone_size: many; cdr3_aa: CSVGPGQEGYGYTF; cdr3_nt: TGCAGCGTCGGACCGGGACAGGAAGGCTATGGCTACACCTTC
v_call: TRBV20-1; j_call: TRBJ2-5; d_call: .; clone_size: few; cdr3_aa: CSARDYRAQETQYF; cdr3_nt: TGCAGTGCTAGGGACTACAGGGCTCAAGAGACCCAGTACTTC
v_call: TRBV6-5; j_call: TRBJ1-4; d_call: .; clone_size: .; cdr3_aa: CASRDRNEKLFF; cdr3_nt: TGTGCCAGCAGGGACCGTAATGAAAAACTGTTTTTT
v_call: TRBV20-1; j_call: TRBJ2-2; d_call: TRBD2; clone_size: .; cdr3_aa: CSYGASGGANTGELFF; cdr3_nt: TGCAGTTATGGGGCTAGCGGGGGCGCGAACACCGGGGAGCTGTTTTTT
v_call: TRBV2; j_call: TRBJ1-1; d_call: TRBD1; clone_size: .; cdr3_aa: CASSQLGQGVTEAFF; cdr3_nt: TGTGCCAGCAGCCAACTCGGACAGGGGGTGACTGAAGCTTTCTTT
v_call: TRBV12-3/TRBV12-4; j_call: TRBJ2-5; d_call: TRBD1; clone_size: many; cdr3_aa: CASSSKDRAVGETQYF; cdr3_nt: TGTGCCAGCAGTTCCAAGGACAGGGCAGTCGGGGAGACCCAGTACTTC
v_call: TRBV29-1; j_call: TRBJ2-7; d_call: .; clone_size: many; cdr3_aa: CSVGPPDSPYEQYF; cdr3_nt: TGCAGCGTTGGCCCACCGGACAGTCCCTACGAGCAGTACTTC
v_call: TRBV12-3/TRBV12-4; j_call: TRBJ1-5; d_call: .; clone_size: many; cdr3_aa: CASSSNNQPQHF; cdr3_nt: TGTGCCAGCAGTAGTAACAATCAGCCCCAGCATTTT
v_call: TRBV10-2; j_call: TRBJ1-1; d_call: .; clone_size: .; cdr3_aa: CASSESSGRQEAFF; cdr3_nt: TGCGCCAGCAGTGAGTCATCAGGAAGGCAGGAAGCTTTCTTT
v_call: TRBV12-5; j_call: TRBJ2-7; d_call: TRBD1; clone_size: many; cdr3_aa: CASAPGQLGAYEQYF; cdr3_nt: TGTGCTAGCGCACCGGGACAGTTGGGCGCCTACGAGCAGTACTTC
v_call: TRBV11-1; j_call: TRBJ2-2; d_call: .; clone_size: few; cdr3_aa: CASSPGLHAGELFF; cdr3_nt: TGTGCCAGCAGCCCGGGACTTCACGCCGGGGAGCTGTTTTTT
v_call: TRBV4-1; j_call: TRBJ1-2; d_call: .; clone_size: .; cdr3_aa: CASSQDWGIGYGYTF; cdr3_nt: TGCGCCAGCAGCCAAGATTGGGGGATCGGGTATGGCTACACCTTC
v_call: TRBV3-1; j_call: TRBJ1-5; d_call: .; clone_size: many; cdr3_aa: CASSQAGSGNQPQHF; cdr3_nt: TGTGCCAGCAGCCAAGCAGGGAGTGGCAATCAGCCCCAGCATTTT
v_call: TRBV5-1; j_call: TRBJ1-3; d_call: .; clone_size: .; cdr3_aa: CASSQDTGANSGNTIYF; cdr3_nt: TGTGCCAGCAGCCAAGACACAGGAGCTAACTCTGGAAACACCATATATTTT
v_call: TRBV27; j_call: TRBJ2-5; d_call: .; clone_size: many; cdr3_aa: CASSPTGPEETQYF; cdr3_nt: TGTGCCAGCAGTCCCACGGGACCTGAAGAGACCCAGTACTTC
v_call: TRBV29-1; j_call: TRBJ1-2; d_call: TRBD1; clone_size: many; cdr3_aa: CSVGPGTGRYGYTF; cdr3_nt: TGCAGCGTCGGTCCCGGGACAGGGAGATATGGCTACACCTTC
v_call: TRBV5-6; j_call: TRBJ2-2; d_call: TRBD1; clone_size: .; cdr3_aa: CASSGGTGSTGELFF; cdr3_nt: TGTGCCAGCAGCGGCGGGACAGGGAGCACCGGGGAGCTGTTTTTT
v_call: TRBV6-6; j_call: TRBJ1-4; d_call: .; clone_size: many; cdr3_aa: CASSEGREDEKLFF; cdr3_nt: TGTGCCAGCAGTGAGGGCAGGGAGGATGAAAAACTGTTTTTT
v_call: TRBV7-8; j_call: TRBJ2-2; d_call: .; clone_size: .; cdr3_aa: CASSQRGGGGTGELFF; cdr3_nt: TGCGCCAGCAGCCAACGAGGAGGGGGAGGGACCGGGGAGCTGTTTTTT
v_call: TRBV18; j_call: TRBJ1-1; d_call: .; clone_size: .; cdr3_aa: CASSPIDLEAFF; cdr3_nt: TGTGCCAGCTCACCTATAGACCTTGAAGCTTTCTTT
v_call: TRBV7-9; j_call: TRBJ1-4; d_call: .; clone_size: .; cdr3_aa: CASSFRSGTNEKLFF; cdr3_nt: TGTGCCAGCAGCTTTCGGTCAGGGACTAATGAAAAACTGTTTTTT